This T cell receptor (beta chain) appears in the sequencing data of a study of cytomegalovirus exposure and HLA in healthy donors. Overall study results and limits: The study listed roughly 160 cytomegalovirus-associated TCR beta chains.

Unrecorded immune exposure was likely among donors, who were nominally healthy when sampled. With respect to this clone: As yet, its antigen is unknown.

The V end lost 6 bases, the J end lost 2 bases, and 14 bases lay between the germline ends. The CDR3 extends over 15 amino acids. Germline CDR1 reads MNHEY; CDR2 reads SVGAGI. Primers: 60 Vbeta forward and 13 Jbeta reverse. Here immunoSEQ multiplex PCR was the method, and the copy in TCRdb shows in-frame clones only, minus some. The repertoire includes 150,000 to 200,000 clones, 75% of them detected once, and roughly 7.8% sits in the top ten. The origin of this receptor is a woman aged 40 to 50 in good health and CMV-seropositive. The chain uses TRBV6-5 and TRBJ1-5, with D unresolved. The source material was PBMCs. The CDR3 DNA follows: TGTGCCAGCAGACCTGGGCCCAAAGGCAATCAGCCCCAGCATTTT. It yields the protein CASRPGPKGNQPQHF.